The T cell receptor (beta chain) under discussion was sequenced for a study of blood T cell repertoires in COVID-19. At the level of the study: Acute-phase and convalescent COVID-19 samples originated in the United States, Italy and Spain. In each case, the material was cDNA or gDNA derived from T cells, B-cell-depleted T cells, or PBMCs.

Original methodology: Amplification with reference gene primers provided the estimates of nucleated cell counts. TCRdb's table, derived via immunoSEQ multiplex PCR, lists solely in-frame clones and lacks some. V and J calls and clone size come straight from that table; D and trimming were deduced from the DNA. The table records about 70,000 clones, 80% to 85% of them present only once. The TCR sequence derives from a woman aged 55-70 years with acute or convalescent COVID-19. Sequencing input: peripheral blood.

CDR3 sequence reads: CASSQDIPSLSYNEQFF. In DNA, the CDR3 is TGTGCCAGCAGCCAAGATATCCCTAGCCTCTCCTACAATGAGCAGTTCTTC. This sequence joins TRBV4-2 and TRBJ2-1; TRBD2 might be the D (5 bases). This CDR3 region has 17 residues. The V gene lost 0 bases and the J gene lost 0 bases, with 12 bases spanning the gap. Germline V gene sequence: CDR1 LGHNA, CDR2 YNFKEQ.